These T cell receptor beta chains were read from a single sample in a study of control samples from healthy donors and cancer patients. Produced via immunoSEQ multiplex PCR; TCRdb's table is partial and in-frame only. Counted here are some 95,000 clones, roughly 88% occurring once; the ten biggest clones make up approximately 14%. The sequenced sample was blood. The receptors shown here come from a young man in good health. Each CDR3 is given with its conserved first and last residue. A D gene is named only where the DNA matches it firmly. Clone size is stated in some rows and not others, as once, few, many or a class when expanded.

TRBV6-5	NA	NA	TRBJ1-6	TGTGCCAGCAGCCTTGGGGGTTCGAGGCCCCTCCACTTT	CASSLGGSRPLHF
TRBV2	TRBD1	NA	TRBJ2-5	TGTGCCAGCAGCGACACCGGGACAGAAGAGACCCAGTACTTC	CASSDTGTEETQYF
TRBV13	NA	NA	TRBJ2-5	TGTGCCAGCAGCTTGACCCAGGGTTTAGAGACCCAGTACTTC	CASSLTQGLETQYF
TRBV14	NA	once	TRBJ1-1	TGTGCCAGCAGCCAAGACCGGTTGAACACTGAAGCTTTCTTT	CASSQDRLNTEAFF
TRBV24-1	NA	NA	TRBJ2-5	TGTGCCACCAGTGTGAGGGGCGGTCAAGAGACCCAGTACTTC	CATSVRGGQETQYF
TRBV7-8	NA	NA	TRBJ2-2	TGTGCCAGCAGCCCCGGGACCGGGGAGCTGTTTTTT	CASSPGTGELFF
TRBV27	NA	NA	TRBJ2-4	TGTGCCAGCAGTTTAGCGGGACCAGGCTTCTCGGGAGCGGCCAAAAACATTCAGTACTTC	CASSLAGPGFSGAAKNIQYF
TRBV6-2/TRBV6-3	NA	NA	TRBJ1-1	TGTGCCAGCAGTCCCTCGGGAGGAAACGCCCTAATGAACACTGAAGCTTTCTTT	CASSPSGGNALMNTEAFF
TRBV27	NA	NA	TRBJ2-7	TGTGCCAGCAGTCCGCGCCCGGGAGTTTACGAGCAGTACTTC	CASSPRPGVYEQYF
TRBV15	NA	few	TRBJ1-1	TGTGCCACCAGCACCCCAGGGGCGGCGAACACTGAAGCTTTCTTT	CATSTPGAANTEAFF
TRBV27	NA	NA	TRBJ1-1	TGTGCCAGCAGTTTTGGGAACACGGCTTTCTTT	CASSFGNTAFF
TRBV27	NA	NA	TRBJ2-7	TGTGCCAGCAGCATAAATACCGGGACATCAACCTACGAGCAGTACTTC	CASSINTGTSTYEQYF
TRBV29-1	TRBD1	NA	TRBJ1-2	TGCAGCGTTGACGCGGGACAGGTGGACGGCTACACCTTC	CSVDAGQVDGYTF
TRBV4-1	TRBD2	NA	TRBJ2-5	TGCGCCAGCAGCCGAGGAGAGGGACTAGCGGAAGAGACCCAGTACTTC	CASSRGEGLAEETQYF
TRBV5-5	TRBD2	NA	TRBJ2-5	TGTGCCAGCAGCTTGGTCGGGGAGGGTAGGGAGACCCAGTACTTC	CASSLVGEGRETQYF
TRBV7-9	TRBD1	once	TRBJ1-6	TGTGCCAGCAGCCCATACACAGGGGAAGGTAATTCACCCCTCCACTTT	CASSPYTGEGNSPLHF
TRBV3-1/TRBV3-2	NA	NA	TRBJ1-1	TGTGCCAGCAGTTCCGCATTGAACACTGAAGCTTTCTTT	CASSSALNTEAFF
TRBV30	TRBD2	NA	TRBJ2-7	TGTGCCTGGAGTTCACTAGCCGGGACTAGCGGGAGTAGAGTAGCCTACGAGCAGTACTTC	CAWSSLAGTSGSRVAYEQYF
TRBV5-1	NA	NA	TRBJ2-1	TGCGCCAGCAGCGCGGGACAGAGGGTAAATGAGCAGTTCTTC	CASSAGQRVNEQFF
TRBV28	NA	NA	TRBJ1-4	TGTGCCAGCAGTTTCTTACAGGATAATGAAAAACTGTTTTTT	CASSFLQDNEKLFF
TRBV7-2	TRBD1	few	TRBJ1-2	TGTGCCAGCAGCCGGGTCTGGGACAGGGTAAAAGCTAACTATGGCTACACCTTC	CASSRVWDRVKANYGYTF
TRBV5-1	TRBD2	NA	TRBJ2-7	TGCGCCAGCAGCTTGGGTGATGGGTTAGCGGGAGGGTATGGCGACGAGCAGTACTTC	CASSLGDGLAGGYGDEQYF
TRBV6-4	NA	NA	TRBJ2-3	TGTGCCACCAGGGGGGACAACACAGATACGCAGTATTTT	CATRGDNTDTQYF
TRBV6-1	TRBD2	once	TRBJ2-2	TGTGCCAGCAGTGCCCCGGGACTAGCGGGTTCGGCCGGGGAGCTGTTTTTT	CASSAPGLAGSAGELFF
TRBV30	TRBD2	NA	TRBJ2-1	TGTGCCTGGGGGATGGGACTAGCGGGAGGCTACAATGAGCAGTTCTTC	CAWGMGLAGGYNEQFF
TRBV5-1	TRBD1	NA	TRBJ1-1	TGCGCCAGCAGCTCCCCAAGGGGGCAAATGAACACTGAAGCTTTCTTT	CASSSPRGQMNTEAFF
TRBV9	TRBD1	NA	TRBJ1-2	TGTGCCAGCCGTACCACAGGGGGCTCCTATGGCTACACCTTC	CASRTTGGSYGYTF
TRBV5-1	TRBD2	once	TRBJ2-1	TGCGCCAGCAGCTTTCGGGGACTAGCGGGCTACAATGAGCAGTTCTTC	CASSFRGLAGYNEQFF
TRBV5-1	NA	NA	TRBJ2-7	TGCGCCAGCAGCTTGGACGGGATGGGTTACGAGCAGTACTTC	CASSLDGMGYEQYF
TRBV5-4	TRBD1	NA	TRBJ1-1	TGTGCCAGCAGCCCCGGGACAGGGGAGTGGGGCTCTGAAGCTTTCTTT	CASSPGTGEWGSEAFF